This T cell receptor (beta chain) was recovered during a study of control samples from healthy donors and cancer patients. Some clones are missing from TCRdb's copy, which holds only in-frame ones; the method was immunoSEQ multiplex PCR. The sample yields over 100,000 clones, over 75% seen once. This CDR3 has 11 residues. V was pared by 6 bases and J by 4 bases, with 1 base between. Germline loops: CDR1 MRHNA, CDR2 SNTAGT. The V and J genes are TRBV6-4 and TRBJ1-6; D uncertain. This TCR was sampled from a human donor in good health. The donor label of this sample is uncertain. Sequencing was performed on blood. The CDR3 bases are TGTGCCAGCAGGTATAATTCACCCCTCCACTTT. Encoded protein: CASRYNSPLHF.